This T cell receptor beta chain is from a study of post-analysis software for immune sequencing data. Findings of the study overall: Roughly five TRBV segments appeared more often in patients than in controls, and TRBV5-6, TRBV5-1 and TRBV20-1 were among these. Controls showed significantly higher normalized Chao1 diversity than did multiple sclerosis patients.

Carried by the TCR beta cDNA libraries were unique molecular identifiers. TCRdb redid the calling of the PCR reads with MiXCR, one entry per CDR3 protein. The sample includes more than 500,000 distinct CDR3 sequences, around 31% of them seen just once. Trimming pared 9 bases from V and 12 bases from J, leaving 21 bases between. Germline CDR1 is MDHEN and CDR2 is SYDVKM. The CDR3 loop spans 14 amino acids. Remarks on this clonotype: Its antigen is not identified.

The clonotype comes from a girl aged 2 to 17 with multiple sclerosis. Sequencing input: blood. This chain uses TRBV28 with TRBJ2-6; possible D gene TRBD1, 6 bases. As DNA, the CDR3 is TGTGCCAGTTTTACTCAGGGGTTCTCTGGCGTCCTGACTTTC. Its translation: CASFTQGFSGVLTF.